What follows are 15 T cell receptor beta chains derived from one specimen sequenced in a study of patients and donors after allogeneic stem cell transplantation. Each CDR3 protein is one row after TCRdb ran MiXCR on the RT-PCR reads. Of 16,000 or so distinct CDR3 sequences in the sample, around a quarter were seen once. Sequencing input: blood, either unsorted or a sorted T cell fraction (not recorded which). These receptors originate from a human donor who was either an allogeneic HSCT recipient or a stem cell or donor lymphocyte infusion donor (not recorded which). It is not recorded whose cells these are; they may come from a transplant donor.

This clonotype was picked up many times. The chain is built from TRBV29-1 and TRBJ1-3, with D uncertain. V lost 4 bases to trimming and J lost 2 bases, with 6 bases between them. The germline CDR1 and CDR2 sequences are SQVTM and ANQGSEA. The CDR3 totals 12 residues. This chain's CDR3 is CSVGSTGNTIYF. The CDR3 DNA is TGCAGCGTTGGTAGTACTGGAAACACCATATATTTT.

This clonotype was seen a few times. This chain joins TRBV20-1 and TRBJ2-7; no definite D call. CDR1 and CDR2 from the germline V gene are DFQATT and SNEGSKA (reference sequence). Trimming removed 6 bases at V and 3 bases at J, with 12 bases between. This CDR3 is built from 12 residues. The CDR3 DNA is TGCAGTGCAACCCCCGTGAACTACGAGCAGTACTTC. It codes for CSATPVNYEQYF.

The chain couples TRBV28 to TRBJ1-4; no clear D gene. With 3 bases removed from V and 0 bases from J, the gap between germline ends came to 14 bases. CDR3 length: 17 amino acids. The germline gives CDR1 MDHEN, CDR2 SYDVKM. In DNA form, the CDR3 reads TGTGCCAGCAGTTTGAGGGTCACTTATTCAACTAATGAAAAACTGTTTTTT. It is translated as CASSLRVTYSTNEKLFF. The entire variable domain, with the rest obtained from reference TRBV28 and TRBJ1-4, is as follows: DVKVTQSSRYLVKRTGEKVFLECVQDMDHENMFWYRQDPGLGLRLIYFSYDVKMKEKGDIPEGYSVSREKKERFSLILESASTNQTSMYLCASSLRVTYSTNEKLFFGSGTQLSVL.

In its sample, this clonotype was seen once. The V and J genes are TRBV6-6 and TRBJ2-7; possibly TRBD1 for D (6 bases). This CDR3 spans 13 amino acids. Germline V gene lookup returns CDR1 MNHNY and CDR2 SVGAGI (reference sequence). Trimming took 6 bases from V and 6 from J, leaving 15 bases between them. DNA for the CDR3: TGTGCCAGCAGATCCACCGGACAGACCGAGCAGTACTTC. This sequence encodes CASRSTGQTEQYF.

This clonotype was observed a single time. The chain uses TRBV10-3 and TRBJ2-7; a weak D match, TRBD1 (6 bases). This CDR3 has 14 residues. Trimming removed 10 bases from V and 4 bases from J, with 20 bases in between. The V gene's germline CDR1 is ENHRY and CDR2 SYGVKD. CDR3 nucleotide sequence: TGTGCCACCAAACCTCCGGGACACCCATACGAGCAGTACTTC. Translated: CATKPPGHPYEQYF.

The chain is built from TRBV2 and TRBJ2-7, with D perhaps matching TRBD1 (6 bases). Germline-derived CDR1 and CDR2 are SNHLY and FYNNEI. The CDR3 runs to 13 residues. V was cut by 7 bases and J by 6 bases, with 16 bases left in between. For the CDR3, the DNA is TGTGCCAGCACCTCCGACAGGTGGGGCGAGCAGTACTTC. Protein product: CASTSDRWGEQYF. Full variable domain (rest looked up from reference TRBV2 and TRBJ2-7): EPEVTQTPSHQVTQMGQEVILRCVPISNHLYFYWYRQILGQKVEFLVSFYNNEISEKSEIFDDQFSVERPDGSNFTLKIRSTKLEDSAMYFCASTSDRWGEQYFGPGTRLTVT.

This chain joins TRBV2 and TRBJ1-4, with a possible D match to TRBD1 (5 bases). Germline values: CDR1 SNHLY, CDR2 FYNNEI. The ends were cut back, 1 base at V and 5 bases at J, with 11 bases in the middle. CDR3 size: 15 residues. CDR3 protein: CASSEVWGGNEKLFF. In DNA, the CDR3 is TGTGCCAGCAGTGAAGTTTGGGGGGGGAATGAAAAACTGTTTTTT.

Only a few counts were recorded for this clonotype. The chain joins TRBV11-3 to TRBJ2-3, with 7 bases lining up with TRBD1. Germline V gene sequence: CDR1 SGHNT, CDR2 YENEEA. V dropped 5 bases and J dropped 6; count of bases not matched to a gene: 2. The length of the CDR3 is 12 residues. The CDR3 protein is CASSADRDTQYF. The CDR3 DNA sequence: TGTGCCAGCAGCGCGGACAGGGATACGCAGTATTTT.

The table lists this clonotype with a few counts. The rearrangement joins TRBV7-9 to TRBJ1-1; D remains unclear. The V end was cut by 5 bases, the J end by 5 bases, with 15 bases between. There are 14 residues in the CDR3. Germline CDR1 and CDR2: SEHNR and FQNEAQ (reference sequence). The CDR3 here is CASSPRFGRTEAFF. CDR3 nucleotides: TGTGCCAGCAGCCCCCGCTTCGGGAGGACTGAAGCTTTCTTT.

This clonotype occurred a few times. The chain couples TRBV5-6 to TRBJ1-3; unclear D gene. This CDR3 spans 14 amino acids. The V gene lost 2 bases and the J gene lost 0 bases, with 6 bases spanning the gap. Germline CDR1 and CDR2: SGHDT and YYEEEE. The CDR3 sequence: CASSFADSGNTIYF. DNA for the CDR3: TGTGCCAGCAGCTTCGCGGACTCTGGAAACACCATATATTTT. The full variable domain, with the rest looked up from reference TRBV5-6 and TRBJ1-3, is DAGVTQSPTHLIKTRGQQVTLRCSPKSGHDTVSWYQQALGQGPQFIFQYYEEEERQRGNFPDRFSGHQFPNYSSELNVNALLLGDSALYLCASSFADSGNTIYFGEGSWLTVV.

This clonotype was picked up a small number of times. The CDR3 DNA reads TGCAGCGTTGAAGGCCGACAGATGGATGGCTACACCTTC. Translation gives CSVEGRQMDGYTF. V usage is TRBV29-1 and J usage is TRBJ1-2, with D possibly matching TRBD1 (5 bases). V shed 1 base and J shed 6 bases, with 12 bases lying between them. Germline values: CDR1 SQVTM, CDR2 ANQGSEA. CDR3 length: 13 amino acids. The whole variable domain, remainder taken from reference TRBV29-1 and TRBJ1-2, is SAVISQKPSRDICQRGTSLTIQCQVDSQVTMMFWYRQQPGQSLTLIATANQGSEATYESGFVIDKFPISRPNLTFSTLTVSNMSPEDSSIYLCSVEGRQMDGYTFGSGTRLTVV.

The gene calls are TRBV11-2 and TRBJ2-5, with a possible D match to TRBD2 (5 bases). CDR1 is SGHAT and CDR2 is FQNNGV in the germline V gene. The V and J ends lost 5 bases and 2 bases respectively, with 18 bases between them. This CDR3 contains 16 residues. In nucleotides, the CDR3 is TGTGCCAGCAGCCCAAGAGCAGCCCGGGGTCAAGAGACCCAGTACTTC. Amino acids: CASSPRAARGQETQYF.

The chain links TRBV5-1 to TRBJ1-1; 12 bases agree with TRBD1. CDR3 length: 14 amino acids. V lost 4 bases and J lost 8; bases outside the gene matches: 6. The germline V gene has CDR1 SGHRS and CDR2 YFSETQ. CDR3 sequence (DNA): TGCGCCAGCAGCCGCGGGACAGGGGGCAAGGAAGCTTTCTTT. It encodes CASSRGTGGKEAFF. Using reference TRBV5-1 and TRBJ1-1 for the parts outside the CDR3, the full variable domain is KAGVTQTPRYLIKTRGQQVTLSCSPISGHRSVSWYQQTPGQGLQFLFEYFSETQRNKGNFPGRFSGRQFSNSRSEMNVSTLELGDSALYLCASSRGTGGKEAFFGQGTRLTVV.

There are a few counts of this clonotype. The chain employs TRBV10-3 and TRBJ1-1; D may be TRBD1 (5 bases). The germline gives CDR1 ENHRY, CDR2 SYGVKD. This CDR3 is 13 amino acids long. The ends were cut back, 0 bases at V and 5 bases at J, with 7 bases in the middle. The CDR3 DNA is TGTGCCATCAGTGAGTCGAAGGGGACTGAAGCTTTCTTT. Protein sequence: CAISESKGTEAFF.

The chain links TRBV5-1 to TRBJ1-1, with D possibly being TRBD1 (5 bases). Germline V gene sequence: CDR1 SGHRS, CDR2 YFSETQ. Trimming removed 3 bases from V and 4 bases from J, with 19 bases in between. This CDR3 has 16 residues. The CDR3 loop reads CASSWDLPTRGTEAFF. The CDR3 DNA follows: TGCGCCAGCAGCTGGGACCTCCCTACTCGGGGCACTGAAGCTTTCTTT.